This entry is about one T cell receptor (beta chain). Its specificity is not known. TCRdb keeps only in-frame clones here, not all; method: immunoSEQ multiplex PCR. The profile shows roughly 50,000 clones, around 90% of them singletons. Germline values: CDR1 SGHTA, CDR2 FQGTGA. V lost 4 bases and J 5 bases, leaving 11 bases between the germline ends. The CDR3 length is 14 residues. The sample is drawn from a study of OX40 agonist ivuxolimab in advanced cancers. For the study at large: At 0.01 to 10 mg/kg, ivuxolimab was administered intravenously to patients every 2 weeks. Three patients had partial responses: one hepatocellular carcinoma, two cutaneous melanoma.

General study results and limits: Clonal expansion by week 6 occurred in CD4+ and CD8+ blood T cells (at 0.1 to 3.0 mg/kg). Among T cells, CD8+ cells averaged more expanded clones than CD4+ cells.

The V call is TRBV7-3, the J call TRBJ2-2, with D tentatively TRBD1 (7 bases). The material was CD4+ or CD8+ T cells sorted from blood, obtained in a trial of the OX40 agonist ivuxolimab. The sequence came from an adult with an advanced solid tumor such as melanoma, head and neck, liver or kidney cancer. CDR3 loop: CASSSAGGTGELFF. The CDR3 bases are TGTGCCAGCAGCTCCGCAGGGGGGACCGGGGAGCTGTTTTTT. Based on the CDR3 plus reference TRBV7-3 and TRBJ2-2, the full variable domain is GAGVSQTPSNKVTEKGKYVELRCDPISGHTALYWYRQSLGQGPEFLIYFQGTGAADDSGLPNDRFFAVRPEGSVSTLKIQRTERGDSAVYLCASSSAGGTGELFFGEGSRLTVL.